The 29 T cell receptor beta chains below all came from one sample that was sequenced in a study of blood T cell repertoires in COVID-19. Sequenced by immunoSEQ multiplex PCR; TCRdb stores in-frame clones only, minus some. The sample lists 150,000 to 200,000 clones, 80% to 85% occurring once. The specimen was PBMCs or T cells enriched from blood (not recorded which). The source of these receptors is a woman younger than 45 who had been exposed to COVID-19.

The genes are TRBV7-2 and TRBJ2-7, with 12 bases matching TRBD1. V shed 4 bases, J shed 3 bases, and the junction held 4 bases outside the gene matches. The CDR3 is 15 residues long. Germline V gene lookup returns CDR1 SGHTA and CDR2 FQGNSA. CDR3 sequence (DNA): TGTGCCAGCAGCTGGGGACAGGGGGCAGACTACGAGCAGTACTTC. Translation gives CASSWGQGADYEQYF.

The J gene is TRBJ2-2, the V gene TRBV2; D is possibly TRBD1 (5 bases). Per germline, CDR1 SNHLY and CDR2 FYNNEI. V was pared by 6 bases and J by 6 bases, with 14 bases between. CDR3 length: 14 amino acids. The CDR3 DNA sequence: TGTGCCAGCAGAGAGACTGAACAGGCCGGGGAGCTGTTTTTT. This translates into CASRETEQAGELFF.

On this clone itself: At one end the junction does not follow the germline gene, possibly because of a read error. The genes are TRBV18 and TRBJ1-1; D uncertain. The V gene's germline CDR1 is KGHSH and CDR2 LQKENI. CDR3 size: 13 residues. Here the CDR3 DNA reads TGTGCCAGCTCACCACCAGCGAACGCTGAAGCTTTCTTT. It is translated as CASSPPANAEAFF.

As to this clone: The CDR3 end shows no conserved phenylalanine or tryptophan, and so a read error is likely. The DNA is omitted, as the CDR3 cannot be located on it reliably, and the CDR3 follows TCRdb's listing. The V and J genes are TRBV5-5 and TRBJ1-1. Germline V gives CDR1 SGHKS, CDR2 YYEKEE (reference sequence). The CDR3 sequence runs 10 residues, both termini included. The CDR3 is CASSPTFIAV.

J is TRBJ1-2 and V is TRBV7-2; 8 positions agree with TRBD1. CDR3 length: 13 residues. Germline V gives CDR1 SGHTA, CDR2 FQGNSA. V shed 5 bases, J shed 7 bases, and the junction held 6 bases outside the gene matches. CDR3 nucleotides: TGTGCCAGCAGCCCTCGGACAGGGTCTGGCTACACCTTC. Amino acid sequence: CASSPRTGSGYTF.

This rearrangement joins TRBV7-6 to TRBJ2-6; D is ambiguous. The CDR3 is 16 amino acids. V lost 5 bases and J lost 2, with 13 bases in between. In germline, CDR1 is SGHVS, CDR2 FNYEAQ. The CDR3 DNA is TGTGCCAGCAGCCCCACCTCACTGGCTGGGGCCAACGTCCTGACTTTC. It specifies CASSPTSLAGANVLTF. The variable domain in full, with the rest retrieved from reference TRBV7-6 and TRBJ2-6, is GAGVSQSPRYKVTKRGQDVALRCDPISGHVSLYWYRQALGQGPEFLTYFNYEAQQDKSGLPNDRFSAERPEGSISTLTIQRTEQRDSAMYRCASSPTSLAGANVLTFGAGSRLTVL.

V gene TRBV3-1 (or the pseudogene TRBV3-2) combines with J gene TRBJ1-1; a weak D match, TRBD1 (5 bases). CDR1 is LGHDT and CDR2 is YNNKEL in the germline V gene (reference sequence). The CDR3 extends over 13 amino acids. V was cut by 9 bases and J by 5 bases, with 16 bases left in between. Written as DNA, the CDR3 is TGTGCCAGTAGATCAGGGCGGCAAACTGAAGCTTTCTTT. Translated: CASRSGRQTEAFF.

The chain combines TRBV19 with TRBJ1-5; the match to TRBD1 covers 7 bases. CDR1 is LNHDA and CDR2 is SQIVND in the germline V gene (reference sequence). V lost 3 bases to trimming and J lost 5 bases; unmatched junction nucleotides: 4. The CDR3 extends over 14 amino acids. DNA of the CDR3: TGTGCCAGTAGTATTTCTGGACAGGATCAGCCCCAGCATTTT. Its protein product is CASSISGQDQPQHF.

The J gene is TRBJ1-5, the V gene TRBV19, with D perhaps matching TRBD1 (5 bases). Trimming shortened V by 5 bases and J by 0 bases, and 11 bases separated the two germline ends. The germline V gene encodes CDR1 LNHDA and CDR2 SQIVND (reference sequence). This CDR3 contains 15 residues. The CDR3 region is CASSGAPYSNQPQHF. The CDR3 bases are TGTGCCAGTAGTGGGGCACCTTATAGCAATCAGCCCCAGCATTTT.

V gene TRBV25-1 combines with J gene TRBJ1-5; D is possibly TRBD1 (5 bases). The germline V gene has CDR1 MGHDK and CDR2 SYGVNS. The V and J ends lost 5 bases and 2 bases respectively, with 22 bases between them. This CDR3 comprises 18 residues. This chain's CDR3 is CASSYSNQGGECNQPQHF. CDR3 bases: TGTGCCAGCAGTTACTCCAATCAGGGAGGCGAGTGCAATCAGCCCCAGCATTTT.

This sequence joins TRBV7-9 and TRBJ1-4; D possibly corresponds to TRBD1 (6 bases). Germline CDR1 is SEHNR and CDR2 is FQNEAQ (reference sequence). There are 14 residues in the CDR3. Trimming removed 6 bases at V and 7 bases at J, with 15 bases between. CDR3 bases: TGTGCCAGCAGTTATTACAGGGTTGGTGAAAAACTGTTTTTT. This encodes CASSYYRVGEKLFF.

The genes are TRBV5-1 and TRBJ1-4; D remains unclear. Germline V gives CDR1 SGHRS, CDR2 YFSETQ. CDR3 length: 15 residues. The V end lost 4 bases, the J end lost 7 bases, and 17 bases lay between the germline ends. The CDR3 protein is CASSPPSRLCEKLFF. The CDR3 DNA is TGCGCCAGCAGCCCCCCCTCTCGGTTGTGTGAAAAACTGTTTTTT.

The chain recombines TRBV5-5 with TRBJ1-4; 7 nucleotides match TRBD1. Germline values: CDR1 SGHKS, CDR2 YYEKEE (reference sequence). The CDR3 consists of 18 residues. The J segment lost 2 bases and the V segment lost 5 bases, leaving 15 bases of the junction unmatched. The CDR3 DNA sequence: TGTGCCAGCAGGCTCGGACAGGAGGCTTTAAGGACTAATGAAAAACTGTTTTTT. Translated, it gives CASRLGQEALRTNEKLFF.

V and J are TRBV9 and TRBJ1-4; D remains ambiguous. Trimming left V 2 bases short and J 5 bases short, with 13 bases between. This CDR3 has 15 residues. Germline V lookup: CDR1 SGDLS, CDR2 YYNGEE. The DNA for the CDR3 is TGTGCCAGCAGCGTCCTAGGAGGGAGGAATGAAAAACTGTTTTTT. It specifies CASSVLGGRNEKLFF.

This clone was seen a single time. The rearrangement uses TRBV6-5 and TRBJ1-5; D is possibly TRBD1 (5 bases). Trimming cost V 7 bases and J 5 bases, with 15 bases left between them. Germline V gives CDR1 MNHEY, CDR2 SVGAGI. The CDR3 has 14 residues. DNA for the CDR3: TGTGCCAGCAAGCGTGACAGAGACGATCAGCCCCAGCATTTT. As protein: CASKRDRDDQPQHF.

The chain links TRBV2 to TRBJ1-1, with unresolved D. Trimming removed 7 bases from V and 5 bases from J, with 14 bases in between. CDR1 is SNHLY and CDR2 is FYNNEI in the germline V gene. The CDR3 is 13 residues long. In nucleotides, the CDR3 is TGTGCCAGCATGAACATTCTCGGGACTGAAGCTTTCTTT. Its protein is CASMNILGTEAFF.

The chain recombines TRBV18 with TRBJ1-2; tentative D call: TRBD1 (6 bases). Between the trimmed V and J ends, which lost 2 bases and 7 bases, there was a span of 17 bases. Germline V gene lookup returns CDR1 KGHSH and CDR2 LQKENI. This CDR3 is 15 amino acids long. CDR3 protein: CASSPTDGGRSGYTF. As DNA, the CDR3 is TGTGCCAGCTCACCAACGGACGGGGGGCGGAGTGGCTACACCTTC.

The chain uses TRBV9 and TRBJ1-3, with a weak D call TRBD1 (6 bases). V shed 4 bases and J shed 8 bases, with 22 bases lying between them. From germline, CDR1 is SGDLS and CDR2 YYNGEE. This CDR3 comprises 16 residues. As DNA, the CDR3 is TGTGCCAGCAGCCCGGGACTAAGAACGGGGGGCGACACCATATATTTT. It translates to CASSPGLRTGGDTIYF. Full variable domain (missing parts from reference TRBV9 and TRBJ1-3): DSGVTQTPKHLITATGQRVTLRCSPRSGDLSVYWYQQSLDQGLQFLIQYYNGEERAKGNILERFSAQQFPDLHSELNLSSLELGDSALYFCASSPGLRTGGDTIYFGEGSWLTVV.

The chain has TRBV2 and TRBJ1-1, with 9 bases identical to TRBD1. Losses at the gene ends were 10 bases for V and 8 bases for J; bases not matched to a gene: 11. CDR1 SNHLY and CDR2 FYNNEI come from the germline V gene. This CDR3 region has 13 residues. DNA for the CDR3: TGTGCCACCCAGACAGGGGGGGTCACCGAAGCTTTCTTT. Its translation is CATQTGGVTEAFF.

Remarks on this clone: Other DNA sequences in the same sample also yield this CDR3. This rearrangement joins TRBV4-1 to TRBJ2-1, with a possible D match to TRBD2 (5 bases). The germline V and J ends were trimmed by 1 base and 7 bases, with 11 bases remaining between them. The CDR3 is made up of 14 amino acids. Germline V lookup: CDR1 MGHRA, CDR2 YSYEKL. The CDR3 reads CASSQVGERNEQFF. The CDR3 bases are TGCGCCAGCAGCCAAGTTGGGGAGCGAAATGAGCAGTTCTTC.

There are a few counts of this clone. The CDR3 nucleotides read TGTGCCAGCAGCGCTGGGACAGCCGCGGGGCCCCAGCATTTT. Translating gives CASSAGTAAGPQHF. The chain combines TRBV9 with TRBJ1-5; 7 nucleotides agree with TRBD1. V trimming: 3 bases; J trimming: 9 bases; junction bases outside the gene matches: 9. The CDR3 has 14 residues. CDR1 and CDR2 (germline): SGDLS, YYNGEE. The full variable domain, its missing parts supplied by reference TRBV9 and TRBJ1-5, is DSGVTQTPKHLITATGQRVTLRCSPRSGDLSVYWYQQSLDQGLQFLIQYYNGEERAKGNILERFSAQQFPDLHSELNLSSLELGDSALYFCASSAGTAAGPQHFGDGTRLSIL.

The chain is built from TRBV3-1 (or the pseudogene TRBV3-2) and TRBJ2-3, with TRBD2 matching over 14 bases. The CDR3 spans 16 residues. The germline CDR1 and CDR2 sequences are LGHDT and YNNKEL (reference sequence). Losses at the gene ends were 4 bases for V and 5 bases for J; bases not matched to a gene: 5. CDR3 region: CASSLGLAGGRDTQYF. CDR3 coding DNA: TGTGCCAGCAGCCTTGGACTAGCGGGGGGTAGAGATACGCAGTATTTT.

The V and J genes are TRBV9 and TRBJ1-4; D not resolved. V was trimmed by 7 bases and J by 5 bases, leaving 27 bases between them. Germline V gene sequence: CDR1 SGDLS, CDR2 YYNGEE. There are 18 residues in the CDR3. CDR3 nucleotides: TGTGCCAGCGGCAATACAGAGGCGCGCGGGAGAGGGAATGAAAAACTGTTTTTT. Encoded protein: CASGNTEARGRGNEKLFF.

Only a few counts were recorded for this clone. The chain has TRBV6-5 and TRBJ2-7; D gene uncertain. The germline V and J ends were trimmed by 2 bases and 3 bases, with 2 bases remaining between them. The CDR3 is made up of 11 amino acids. In germline, CDR1 is MNHEY, CDR2 SVGAGI. The CDR3 here is CASSYLYEQYF. CDR3 in DNA: TGTGCCAGCAGTTACCTCTACGAGCAGTACTTC.

The V and J genes are TRBV7-7 and TRBJ2-2; no firm D call. Germline CDR1 SSHAT, CDR2 FNYEAQ (reference sequence). V gave up 1 base and J gave up 1 base, with 4 bases separating them. CDR3 size: 14 residues. The chain's CDR3 is CASSLGGNTGELFF. For the CDR3, the DNA is TGTGCCAGCAGCTTAGGAGGGAACACCGGGGAGCTGTTTTTT.

The J gene is TRBJ1-1, the V gene TRBV27, with no clear D. Trimming left V 2 bases short and J 1 base short, with 11 bases between. CDR1 is MNHEY, CDR2 SMNVEV, per germline (reference sequence). The CDR3 is 15 residues long. The CDR3 region is CASSLAQSRNTEAFF. The CDR3 DNA reads TGTGCCAGCAGTTTAGCCCAGTCTAGGAACACTGAAGCTTTCTTT.

This clone turned up a few times. The rearrangement links TRBV2 to TRBJ2-2, with TRBD2 as a possible D gene (6 bases). The CDR3 is made up of 13 amino acids. CDR1 SNHLY and CDR2 FYNNEI come from the germline V gene. V was trimmed by 7 bases and J by 9 bases, leaving 15 bases between them. The CDR3 loop is CASTGGGSRELFF. CDR3 nucleotides: TGTGCCAGCACCGGTGGAGGGAGTCGGGAGCTGTTTTTT.

This chain uses TRBV5-1 with TRBJ1-1; 7 bases map to TRBD1. Trimming removed 4 bases from V and 9 bases from J; junction bases left unmatched: 6. Germline loops: CDR1 SGHRS, CDR2 YFSETQ. This CDR3 region has 12 residues. Here the CDR3 reads CASSPGTEKAFF. CDR3 sequence (DNA): TGCGCCAGCAGCCCAGGGACAGAGAAAGCTTTCTTT.

This clone appeared a few times. The rearrangement uses TRBV6-5 and TRBJ2-3; 12 bases line up with TRBD2. Trimming removed 6 bases from V and 4 bases from J; junction bases left unmatched: 5. Germline CDR1 reads MNHEY; CDR2 reads SVGAGI. The CDR3 totals 15 residues. DNA for the CDR3: TGTGCCAGCAGGGACCTAGCGGGGGGGCCAGATACGCAGTATTTT. Translating it yields CASRDLAGGPDTQYF.